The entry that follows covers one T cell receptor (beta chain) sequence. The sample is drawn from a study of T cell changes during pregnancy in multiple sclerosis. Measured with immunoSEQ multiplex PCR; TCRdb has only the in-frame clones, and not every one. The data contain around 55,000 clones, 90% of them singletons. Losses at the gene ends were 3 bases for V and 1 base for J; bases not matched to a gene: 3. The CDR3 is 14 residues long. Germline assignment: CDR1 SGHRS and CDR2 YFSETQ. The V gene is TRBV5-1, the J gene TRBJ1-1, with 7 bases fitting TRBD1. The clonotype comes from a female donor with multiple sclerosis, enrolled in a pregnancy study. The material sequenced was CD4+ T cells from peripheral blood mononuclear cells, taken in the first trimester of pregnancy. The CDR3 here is CASSYGTANTEAFF. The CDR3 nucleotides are TGCGCCAGCAGCTACGGGACAGCGAACACTGAAGCTTTCTTT. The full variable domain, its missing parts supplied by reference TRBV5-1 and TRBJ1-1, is KAGVTQTPRYLIKTRGQQVTLSCSPISGHRSVSWYQQTPGQGLQFLFEYFSETQRNKGNFPGRFSGRQFSNSRSEMNVSTLELGDSALYLCASSYGTANTEAFFGQGTRLTVV.